This section outlines one TCR beta chain sequence together with its context. Its matching antigen is unknown. The data derive from a study of blood T cells in healthy people across ages. Overall study findings and caveats: Naive CD4+ cells and diversity were both higher in long-lived donors than in aged donors.

A sample-barcoded 5' primer and a J-beta primer mix were used in a second PCR of roughly 7 to 12 cycles. With 12 random nucleotides, a template-switch adaptor tagged each individual cDNA molecule. Via MiXCR, TCRdb re-called the 5' RACE reads, giving one row per CDR3 protein. The table shows some 1.4 million distinct CDR3 sequences, with 35% to 45% occurring only once. Trimming took 8 bases from V and 2 from J, leaving 17 bases between them. The CDR3 is 15 amino acids. Germline V lookup: CDR1 MNHEY, CDR2 SVGAGI. The draw of peripheral blood yielded roughly 10 milliliters from each donor. The specimen was blood. V is TRBV6-5 and J is TRBJ2-3; D may be TRBD2 (7 bases). This sequence was found in a woman aged 18-29 years in good health. The CDR3 DNA follows: TGTGCCAGCCGCCTTGGGGGGGCCGACACAGATACGCAGTATTTT. Translating gives CASRLGGADTDTQYF.